Listed here are 20 T cell receptor beta chains from one sample, sequenced in a study of T-cell reconstitution after alpha-beta-depleted transplantation in children. TCRbeta library construction was performed incorporating unique molecular identifiers. TCRdb re-called the PCR reads through MiXCR, storing one row per CDR3 protein. The table records under 250,000 distinct CDR3 sequences, approximately 6.3% of them present only once. Sequencing used PBMCs, obtained before TCRalphabeta/CD19-depleted stem cell transplant. The receptors shown here come from a boy aged 2-9 years with acute lymphoblastic leukemia, due to receive a stem cell transplant.

At least ten counts were recorded for this clonotype. The rearrangement uses TRBV2 and TRBJ1-1; TRBD1 agrees at 7 bases. V was clipped by 8 bases and J by 5 bases; unmatched bases: 17. Germline lookup yields CDR1 SNHLY and CDR2 FYNNEI. The CDR3 has 16 amino acids. CDR3 bases: TGTGCCAGCCATTATTTAACCACAGGGGTATGGACTGAAGCTTTCTTT. This sequence encodes CASHYLTTGVWTEAFF.

In its sample, this clonotype was seen many times. The chain couples TRBV20-1 to TRBJ2-2; possibly TRBD1 for D (5 bases). The germline V gene encodes CDR1 DFQATT and CDR2 SNEGSKA (reference sequence). The CDR3 loop spans 14 amino acids. Trimming cost V 2 bases and J 4 bases, with 11 bases left between them. The CDR3, as DNA: TGCAGTGCTAGACAGGGTTCGAGCACCGGGGAGCTGTTTTTT. Protein sequence: CSARQGSSTGELFF.

This clonotype was detected ten times or more. The J gene is TRBJ2-7, the V gene TRBV12-3 or TRBV12-4; the D gene is possibly TRBD2 (6 bases). V lost 7 bases to trimming and J lost 6 bases, with 19 bases between them. The CDR3 runs 14 residues. CDR3 in amino acids: CASNLGLLFREQYF. CDR3 DNA: TGTGCCAGCAACTTGGGACTGCTTTTCCGCGAGCAGTACTTC.

This clonotype was recorded at least ten times. The chain joins TRBV7-2 to TRBJ1-5; 10 bases map to TRBD1. V lost 1 base and J lost 2; bases outside the gene matches: 2. Per the germline V gene, CDR1 is SGHTA and CDR2 is FQGNSA. There are 16 residues in the CDR3. The CDR3 nucleotides are TGTGCCAGCAGCTTAGGTGGGACAGGGGGCAATCAGCCCCAGCATTTT. Its translation: CASSLGGTGGNQPQHF.

This clonotype was counted only a few times. The chain recombines TRBV29-1 with TRBJ2-7, with TRBD1 as a possible D gene (5 bases). The V end was cut by 6 bases, the J end by 4 bases, with 16 bases between. This CDR3 contains 13 residues. Per the germline V gene, CDR1 is SQVTM and CDR2 is ANQGSEA. CDR3 nucleotides: TGCAGCGTCGGACACGGGTCCCTTTACGAGCAGTACTTC. It encodes CSVGHGSLYEQYF.

This clonotype has just a few counts. This chain joins TRBV27 and TRBJ1-2, with 8 bases fitting TRBD1. Germline CDR1 and CDR2: MNHEY and SMNVEV (reference sequence). The CDR3 is 13 amino acids. V lost 3 bases and J lost 8; bases outside the gene matches: 5. The chain's CDR3 is CASSFRGLGGYTF. CDR3 in DNA: TGTGCCAGCAGTTTCAGGGGGCTAGGCGGCTACACCTTC.

This clonotype was seen ten or more times. The rearrangement uses TRBV29-1 and TRBJ2-3; maybe TRBD2 (5 bases). The CDR3 is 17 residues long. Trimming shortened V by 3 bases and J by 0 bases, and 19 bases separated the two germline ends. Germline-derived CDR1 and CDR2 are SQVTM and ANQGSEA. The CDR3 DNA sequence: TGCAGCGTTGAGACGGCTTGGGAGCGGCCAAGCACAGATACGCAGTATTTT. This sequence encodes CSVETAWERPSTDTQYF.

This clonotype was recorded at least ten times. J is TRBJ2-5 and V is TRBV5-1, with D possibly called TRBD1 or TRBD2 (5 bases each). The CDR3 has 13 amino acids. Germline loops: CDR1 SGHRS, CDR2 YFSETQ. Trimming stripped 7 bases from V and 5 bases from J, with 15 bases between. The CDR3 DNA reads as TGCGCCAGCTTCCTGGGACCCGGGGAGACCCAGTACTTC. Amino acid sequence: CASFLGPGETQYF.

This clonotype was recorded at least ten times. This sequence joins TRBV7-9 and TRBJ2-7; 8 nucleotides line up with TRBD2. CDR1 and CDR2 from the germline V gene are SEHNR and FQNEAQ (reference sequence). The trim removed 5 bases at V and 1 base at J, leaving 4 bases unmatched. CDR3 size: 14 residues. The CDR3 spells CASSPTSGSYEQYF. Written as DNA, the CDR3 is TGTGCCAGCAGCCCCACTAGCGGATCCTACGAGCAGTACTTC.

This chain links TRBV18 with TRBJ2-3; 8 nucleotides agree with TRBD2. J lost 4 bases, V lost 4 bases, and 10 bases had no gene match. Germline V gives CDR1 KGHSH, CDR2 LQKENI. This CDR3 is built from 16 residues. DNA for the CDR3: TGTGCCAGCTCACAGAATAGCGGGGCGACCCCAGATACGCAGTATTTT. This codes for CASSQNSGATPDTQYF.

This clonotype appeared many times. The chain employs TRBV7-2 and TRBJ2-7; D unclear. Trimming took 5 bases from V and 0 from J, leaving 17 bases between them. This CDR3 is built from 16 residues. Germline lookup yields CDR1 SGHTA and CDR2 FQGNSA. The CDR3 loop reads CASSRYSAASSYEQYF. CDR3 nucleotides: TGTGCCAGCAGCCGGTATAGTGCGGCGAGCTCCTACGAGCAGTACTTC. The variable domain in full, with the rest retrieved from reference TRBV7-2 and TRBJ2-7, is GAGVSQSPSNKVTEKGKDVELRCDPISGHTALYWYRQSLGQGLEFLIYFQGNSAPDKSGLPSDRFSAERTGGSVSTLTIQRTQQEDSAVYLCASSRYSAASSYEQYFGPGTRLTVT.

The rearrangement uses TRBV28 and TRBJ1-4; 8 bases map to TRBD1. The trim removed 6 bases at V and 7 bases at J, leaving 7 bases unmatched. CDR1 MDHEN and CDR2 SYDVKM come from the germline V gene. The CDR3 sequence is 14 residues long. The CDR3 reads CASRTTGEGEKLFF. The CDR3 DNA is TGTGCCAGCAGGACGACAGGGGAGGGTGAAAAACTGTTTTTT.

This clonotype was counted between two and nine times. This chain joins TRBV28 and TRBJ2-5, with a weak D call TRBD2 (5 bases). Between the trimmed V and J ends, which lost 2 bases and 0 bases, there was a span of 10 bases. CDR3 size: 15 residues. Germline V lookup: CDR1 MDHEN, CDR2 SYDVKM. CDR3 DNA: TGTGCCAGCAGTTTAGGGGAGAGAAACCAAGAGACCCAGTACTTC. Protein sequence: CASSLGERNQETQYF.

This clonotype was seen ten or more times. The chain combines TRBV15 with TRBJ2-1; TRBD2 might be the D (5 bases). V lost 0 bases and J lost 5, with 11 bases in between. Germline CDR1 is LNHNV and CDR2 is YYDKDF (reference sequence). CDR3 size: 15 residues. CDR3 bases: TGTGCCACCAGCAGAGACGGGGTAGTAAACAATGAGCAGTTCTTC. It yields the protein CATSRDGVVNNEQFF.

There are a few counts of this clonotype. This sequence joins TRBV11-2 and TRBJ2-3; 7 bases are shared with TRBD2. Germline trimming cut 5 bases from V and 0 bases from J; bases unmatched to any gene: 5. CDR1 SGHAT and CDR2 FQNNGV come from the germline V gene. The CDR3 spans 15 residues. CDR3 sequence (DNA): TGTGCCAGCAGCCCCAGACTAGCTAGCACAGATACGCAGTATTTT. This encodes CASSPRLASTDTQYF.

This clonotype occurred a few times. The chain employs TRBV6-5 and TRBJ1-4; possible D gene TRBD1, 5 bases. V was pared by 6 bases and J by 7 bases, with 15 bases between. The CDR3 consists of 14 residues. CDR1 MNHEY and CDR2 SVGAGI come from the germline V gene. CDR3 in DNA: TGTGCCAGCAGCAACCGACAGCGTAGTGAAAAACTGTTTTTT. It is translated as CASSNRQRSEKLFF.

This clonotype came up many times. This chain uses TRBV29-1 with TRBJ1-5; 9 positions match TRBD1. Per germline, CDR1 SQVTM and CDR2 ANQGSEA. V shed 4 bases, J shed 5 bases, and the junction held 18 bases outside the gene matches. CDR3 length: 18 amino acids. The CDR3 DNA reads TGCAGCGTTGGGGGCTTTCTCCGGGACAGGGATCGGGATCAGCCCCAGCATTTT. Translation: CSVGGFLRDRDRDQPQHF.

With regard to this clonotype: An end of the junction differs from the germline gene, which may be a read error. The chain joins TRBV12-3 or TRBV12-4 to TRBJ2-6; D may be TRBD1 (5 bases). The CDR3 has 15 residues. The CDR3: CASTPGVSGANVPTF. CDR3 nucleotides: TGTGCCAGCACCCCTGGTGTGTCTGGGGCCAACGTCCCGACTTTC.

Many counts were recorded for this clonotype. V gene TRBV28 combines with J gene TRBJ2-5; 7 nucleotides align to TRBD1. Germline CDR1 reads MDHEN; CDR2 reads SYDVKM. V shed 0 bases and J 5 bases; nucleotides not matched to a gene: 9. This CDR3 has 16 amino acids. The DNA for the CDR3 is TGTGCCAGCAGTTTATGGCAACAGGGGCAAAGGGAGACCCAGTACTTC. It is translated as CASSLWQQGQRETQYF. The full variable domain, its missing parts supplied by reference TRBV28 and TRBJ2-5, is DVKVTQSSRYLVKRTGEKVFLECVQDMDHENMFWYRQDPGLGLRLIYFSYDVKMKEKGDIPEGYSVSREKKERFSLILESASTNQTSMYLCASSLWQQGQRETQYFGPGTRLLVL.

This clonotype was seen a handful of times. V usage is TRBV11-2 and J usage is TRBJ2-4; 8 bases align to TRBD1. Trimming took 4 bases from V and 2 from J; bases not matched to a gene: 13. This CDR3 is built from 18 residues. CDR1 SGHAT and CDR2 FQNNGV come from the germline V gene. This chain's CDR3 is CASSSRDGQGDTKNIQYF. The CDR3 DNA sequence: TGTGCCAGCAGCTCCCGAGATGGACAGGGTGATACCAAAAACATTCAGTACTTC.